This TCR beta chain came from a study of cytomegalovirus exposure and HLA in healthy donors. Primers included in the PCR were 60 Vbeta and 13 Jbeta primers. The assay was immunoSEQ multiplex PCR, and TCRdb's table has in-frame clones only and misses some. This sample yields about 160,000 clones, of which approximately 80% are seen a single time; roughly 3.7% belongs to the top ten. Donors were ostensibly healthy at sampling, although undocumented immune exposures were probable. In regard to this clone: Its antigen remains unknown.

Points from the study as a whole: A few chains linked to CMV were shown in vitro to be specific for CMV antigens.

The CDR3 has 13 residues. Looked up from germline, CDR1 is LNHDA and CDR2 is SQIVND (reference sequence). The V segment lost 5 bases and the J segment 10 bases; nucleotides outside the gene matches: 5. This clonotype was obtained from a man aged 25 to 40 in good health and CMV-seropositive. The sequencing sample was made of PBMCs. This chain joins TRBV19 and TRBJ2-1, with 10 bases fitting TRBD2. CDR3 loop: CASSLLTSGEQFF. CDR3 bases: TGTGCCAGTAGTCTACTGACTAGCGGGGAGCAGTTCTTC.